This T cell receptor beta chain was recovered during a study of blood T cell repertoires in COVID-19. Study context: Both acute and convalescent COVID-19 samples were obtained from the United States, Italy and Spain. PBMCs, B-cell-depleted T cells, or T cells provided the cDNA or gDNA that made up the material.

This clone is a singleton in its sample. Per the original methods: Amplification of reference gene primers provided the estimated nucleated cell counts. Profiling relied on immunoSEQ multiplex PCR, and the TCRdb table lists in-frame clones only, not all of them. The V and J calls and clone size are taken from that table; D and trimming were inferred from the DNA. The sample gives around 100,000 clones, roughly 90% of which show up once; less than 2% is in the top ten. CDR3 length equals 16 residues. V dropped 1 base and J dropped 1; count of bases not matched to a gene: 2. CDR1 is MNHEY and CDR2 is SVGAGI in the germline V gene.

The sample comprised peripheral blood. This sequence joins TRBV6-5 and TRBJ2-2; 8 nucleotides match TRBD2. The sequence was obtained from a man older than 75 with acute or convalescent COVID-19. Here the CDR3 reads CASSYFSGGNTGELFF. CDR3 coding DNA: TGTGCCAGCAGTTACTTCAGCGGGGGGAACACCGGGGAGCTGTTTTTT.